The sequence of this T cell receptor beta chain was determined in a study of shared clonotypes between healthy human individuals. Findings and caveats of the study: Sequencing depth was a factor that was expected to affect clonotype sharing among donors.

Naive CD8 populations comprised CD45RO-negative cells positively selected for CCR7, excluding terminally differentiated effector memory CD45RA+ cells. The CDR3 contains 18 residues. The ends lost 0 bases at V and 8 bases at J; junction bases unmatched: 14. The V gene's germline CDR1 is GTSNPN and CDR2 SVGIG (reference sequence). About this clone: What it binds is not known.

The assay used deep level. Clones were sequenced by immunoSEQ multiplex PCR, and TCRdb holds only the in-frame ones, with some missing. The repertoire holds 660,000 or so clones, with roughly 96% as singletons. The chain is built from TRBV30 and TRBJ2-1; 12 nucleotides agree with TRBD2. The material sequenced was naive CD8+ T cells sorted from blood. This sequence was found in a woman in her thirties in good health. The CDR3 DNA reads as TGTGCCTGGAGTGTACGCCCTTTTACTAGCGGGAGGTGGCATGAGCAGTTCTTC. As protein: CAWSVRPFTSGRWHEQFF.